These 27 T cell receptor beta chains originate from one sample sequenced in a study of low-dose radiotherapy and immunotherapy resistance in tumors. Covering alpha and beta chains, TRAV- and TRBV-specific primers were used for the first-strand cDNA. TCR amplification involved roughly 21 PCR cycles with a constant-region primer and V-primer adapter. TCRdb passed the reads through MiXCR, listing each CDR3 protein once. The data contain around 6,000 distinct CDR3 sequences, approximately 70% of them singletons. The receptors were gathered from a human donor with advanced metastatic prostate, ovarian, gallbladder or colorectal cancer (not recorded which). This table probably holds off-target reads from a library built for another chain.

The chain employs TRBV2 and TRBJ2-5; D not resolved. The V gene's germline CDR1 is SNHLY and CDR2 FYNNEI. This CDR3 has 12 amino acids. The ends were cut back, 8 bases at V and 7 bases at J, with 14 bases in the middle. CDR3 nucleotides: TGTGCCAGCTGGGAAGGGTCGGCGACCCAGTACTTC. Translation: CASWEGSATQYF.

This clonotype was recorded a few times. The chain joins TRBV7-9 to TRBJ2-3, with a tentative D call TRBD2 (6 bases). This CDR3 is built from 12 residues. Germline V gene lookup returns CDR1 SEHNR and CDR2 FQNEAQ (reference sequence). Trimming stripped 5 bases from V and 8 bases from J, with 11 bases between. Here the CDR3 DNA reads TGTGCCAGCAGCCTTGTCGGGGGTACGCAGTATTTT. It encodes CASSLVGGTQYF.

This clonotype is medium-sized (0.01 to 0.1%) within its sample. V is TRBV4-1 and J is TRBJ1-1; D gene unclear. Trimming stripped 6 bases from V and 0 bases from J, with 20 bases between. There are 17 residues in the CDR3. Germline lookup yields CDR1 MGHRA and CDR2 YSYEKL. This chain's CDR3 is CASRQRPSDGLNTEAFF. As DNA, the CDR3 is TGCGCCAGCAGACAGCGGCCGTCGGACGGATTGAACACTGAAGCTTTCTTT.

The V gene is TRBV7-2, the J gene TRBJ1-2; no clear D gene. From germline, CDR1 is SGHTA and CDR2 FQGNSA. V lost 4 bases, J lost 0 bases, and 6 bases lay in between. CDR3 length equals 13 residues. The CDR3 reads CASSSASNYGYTF. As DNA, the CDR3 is TGTGCCAGCAGCTCAGCATCTAACTATGGCTACACCTTC.

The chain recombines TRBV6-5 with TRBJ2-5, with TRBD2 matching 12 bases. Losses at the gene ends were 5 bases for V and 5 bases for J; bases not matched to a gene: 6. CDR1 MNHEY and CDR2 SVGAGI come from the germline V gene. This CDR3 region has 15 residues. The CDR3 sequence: CASSASGGALETQYF. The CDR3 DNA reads TGTGCCAGCAGTGCTAGCGGGGGGGCCTTGGAGACCCAGTACTTC.

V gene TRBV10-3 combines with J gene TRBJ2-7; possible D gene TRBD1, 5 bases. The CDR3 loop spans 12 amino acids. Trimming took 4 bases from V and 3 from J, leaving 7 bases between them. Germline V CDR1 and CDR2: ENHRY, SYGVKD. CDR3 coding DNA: TGTGCCATCAGTGTTGACAGCTACGAGCAGTACTTC. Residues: CAISVDSYEQYF.

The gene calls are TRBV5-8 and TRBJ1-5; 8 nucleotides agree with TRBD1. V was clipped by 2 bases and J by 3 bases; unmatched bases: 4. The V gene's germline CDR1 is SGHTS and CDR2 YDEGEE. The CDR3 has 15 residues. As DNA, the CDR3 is TGTGCCAGCAGCTTCGGACAGGGTAACAATCAGCCCCAGCATTTT. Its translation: CASSFGQGNNQPQHF.

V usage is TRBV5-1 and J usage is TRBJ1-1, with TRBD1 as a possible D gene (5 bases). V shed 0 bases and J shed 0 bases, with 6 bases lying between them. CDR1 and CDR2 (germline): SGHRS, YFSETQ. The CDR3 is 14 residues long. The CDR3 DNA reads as TGCGCCAGCAGCTTGGAGGGGATGAACACTGAAGCTTTCTTT. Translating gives CASSLEGMNTEAFF.

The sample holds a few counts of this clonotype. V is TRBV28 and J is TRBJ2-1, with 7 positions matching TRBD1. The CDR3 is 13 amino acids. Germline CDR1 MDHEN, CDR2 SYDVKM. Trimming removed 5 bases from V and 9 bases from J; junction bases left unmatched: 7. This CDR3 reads CASSATTGFEQFF. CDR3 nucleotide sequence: TGTGCCAGCAGTGCCACGACAGGGTTTGAGCAGTTCTTC.

In nucleotides, the CDR3 is TGTGCCAGCAGTGACTCGGGGGTGACCACAGATACGCAGTATTTT. It translates to CASSDSGVTTDTQYF. The J gene is TRBJ2-3, the V gene TRBV6-4, with D perhaps given as TRBD1 or TRBD2 (5 bases each). The germline gives CDR1 MRHNA, CDR2 SNTAGT. The CDR3 spans 15 residues. V was clipped by 0 bases and J by 2 bases, with 9 bases between them.

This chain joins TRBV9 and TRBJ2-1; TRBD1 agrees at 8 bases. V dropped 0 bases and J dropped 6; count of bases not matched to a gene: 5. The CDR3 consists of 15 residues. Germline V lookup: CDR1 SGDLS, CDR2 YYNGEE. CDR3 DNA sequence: TGTGCCAGCAGCGTAGGATTGGGGACAGGCAATGAGCAGTTCTTC. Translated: CASSVGLGTGNEQFF.

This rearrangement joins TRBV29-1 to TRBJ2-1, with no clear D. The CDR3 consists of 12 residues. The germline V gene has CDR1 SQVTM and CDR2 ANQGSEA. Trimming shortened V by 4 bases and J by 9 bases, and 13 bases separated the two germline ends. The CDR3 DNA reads TGCAGCGTTGCCGGGCAACGGGCTGAGCAGTTCTTC. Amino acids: CSVAGQRAEQFF.

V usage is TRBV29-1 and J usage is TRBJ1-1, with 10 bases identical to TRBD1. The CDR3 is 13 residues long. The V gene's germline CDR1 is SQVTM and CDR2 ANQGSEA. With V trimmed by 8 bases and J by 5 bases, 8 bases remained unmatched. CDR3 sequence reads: CSPAGQGETEAFF. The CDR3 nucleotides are TGCAGCCCCGCAGGACAGGGGGAGACTGAAGCTTTCTTT.

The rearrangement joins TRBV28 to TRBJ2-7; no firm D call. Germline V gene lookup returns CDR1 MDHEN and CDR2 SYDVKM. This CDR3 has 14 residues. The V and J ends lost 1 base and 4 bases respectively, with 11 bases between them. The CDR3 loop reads CASSLSESYYEQYF. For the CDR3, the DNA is TGTGCCAGCAGTTTATCGGAATCCTATTACGAGCAGTACTTC.

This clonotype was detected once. The CDR3 bases are TGTGCCAGCAGCTTCGGAGGGGGGCGCTACGAGCAGTACTTC. It is translated as CASSFGGGRYEQYF. The V gene is TRBV7-2, the J gene TRBJ2-7, with D perhaps TRBD1 or TRBD2 (6 bases each). V was clipped by 3 bases and J by 3 bases, with 12 bases between them. The germline gives CDR1 SGHTA, CDR2 FQGNSA. This CDR3 has 14 residues.

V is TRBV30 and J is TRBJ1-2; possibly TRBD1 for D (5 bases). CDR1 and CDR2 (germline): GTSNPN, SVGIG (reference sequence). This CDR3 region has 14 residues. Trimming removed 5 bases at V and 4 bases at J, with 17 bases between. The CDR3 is CAWLLRDRVYGYTF. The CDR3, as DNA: TGTGCCTGGTTACTCCGGGACCGAGTCTATGGCTACACCTTC.

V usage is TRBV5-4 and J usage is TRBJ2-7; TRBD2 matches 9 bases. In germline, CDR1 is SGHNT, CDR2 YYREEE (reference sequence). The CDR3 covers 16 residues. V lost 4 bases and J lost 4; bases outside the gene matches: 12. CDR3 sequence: CASSPRVAGAGYEQYF. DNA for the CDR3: TGTGCCAGCAGCCCGAGGGTAGCGGGAGCGGGATACGAGCAGTACTTC.

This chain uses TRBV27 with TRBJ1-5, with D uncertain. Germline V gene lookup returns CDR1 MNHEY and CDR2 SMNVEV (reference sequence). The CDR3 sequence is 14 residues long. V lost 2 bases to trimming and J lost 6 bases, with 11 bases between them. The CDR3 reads CASSLVLGTQPQHF. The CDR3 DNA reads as TGTGCCAGCAGTTTAGTGTTAGGTACTCAGCCCCAGCATTTT.

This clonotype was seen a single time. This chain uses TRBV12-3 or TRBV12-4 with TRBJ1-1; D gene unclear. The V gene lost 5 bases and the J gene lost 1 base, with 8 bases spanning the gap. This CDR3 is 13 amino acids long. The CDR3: CASSTDANTEAFF. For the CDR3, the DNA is TGTGCCAGCAGTACAGATGCGAACACTGAAGCTTTCTTT.

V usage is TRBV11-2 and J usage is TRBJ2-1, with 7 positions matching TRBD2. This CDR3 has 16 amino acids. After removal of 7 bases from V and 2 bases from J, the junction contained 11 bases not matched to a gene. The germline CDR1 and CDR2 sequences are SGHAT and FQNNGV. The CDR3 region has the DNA TGTGCCAGCAACTACGGGGCTAGCGGACCCTACAATGAGCAGTTCTTC. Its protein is CASNYGASGPYNEQFF. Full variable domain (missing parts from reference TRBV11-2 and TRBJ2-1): EAGVAQSPRYKIIEKRQSVAFWCNPISGHATLYWYQQILGQGPKLLIQFQNNGVVDDSQLPKDRFSAERLKGVDSTLKIQPAKLEDSAVYLCASNYGASGPYNEQFFGPGTRLTVL.

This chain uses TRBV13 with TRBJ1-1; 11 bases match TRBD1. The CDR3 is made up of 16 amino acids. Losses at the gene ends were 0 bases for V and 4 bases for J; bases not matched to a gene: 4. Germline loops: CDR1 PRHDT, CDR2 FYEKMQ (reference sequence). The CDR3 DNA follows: TGTGCCAGCAGCTTAGGCGGGACAGGGGGGAGCACTGAAGCTTTCTTT. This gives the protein CASSLGGTGGSTEAFF.

The CDR3 DNA sequence: TGTGCCAGCAGAGAGGGCGGGAGGGCCCTCGAGCAGTACTTC. Amino acid sequence: CASREGGRALEQYF. V and J are TRBV6-1 and TRBJ2-7; 9 bases match TRBD2. Germline trimming cut 6 bases from V and 6 bases from J; bases unmatched to any gene: 9. Germline CDR1 reads MNHNS; CDR2 reads SASEGT. This CDR3 region has 14 residues.

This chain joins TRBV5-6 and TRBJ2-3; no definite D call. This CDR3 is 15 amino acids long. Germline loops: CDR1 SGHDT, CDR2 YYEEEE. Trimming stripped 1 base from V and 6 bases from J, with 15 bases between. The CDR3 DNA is TGTGCCAGCAGCTTGAATTTTGGAGACGGGGATACGCAGTATTTT. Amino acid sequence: CASSLNFGDGDTQYF.

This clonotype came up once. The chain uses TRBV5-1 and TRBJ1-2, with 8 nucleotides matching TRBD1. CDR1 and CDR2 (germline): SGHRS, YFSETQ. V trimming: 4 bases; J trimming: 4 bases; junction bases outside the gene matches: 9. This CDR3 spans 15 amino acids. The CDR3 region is CASSVGTGEGYGYTF. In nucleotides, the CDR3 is TGCGCCAGCAGCGTGGGGACAGGCGAGGGCTATGGCTACACCTTC.

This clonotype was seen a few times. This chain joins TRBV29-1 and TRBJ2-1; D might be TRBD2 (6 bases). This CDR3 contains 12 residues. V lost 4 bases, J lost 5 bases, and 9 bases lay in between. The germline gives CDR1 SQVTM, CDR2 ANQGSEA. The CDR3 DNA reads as TGCAGCGTTGGATCGGGGGACAATGAGCAGTTCTTC. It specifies CSVGSGDNEQFF.

The CDR3 nucleotides are TGTGCCAGCAGCTTAATGGTCGGGGGGGGGCTCCCAGATACGCAGTATTTT. Residues: CASSLMVGGGLPDTQYF. This rearrangement joins TRBV7-2 to TRBJ2-3; 8 bases match TRBD2. Germline V CDR1 and CDR2: SGHTA, FQGNSA. The trim removed 2 bases at V and 4 bases at J, leaving 11 bases unmatched. There are 17 residues in the CDR3.

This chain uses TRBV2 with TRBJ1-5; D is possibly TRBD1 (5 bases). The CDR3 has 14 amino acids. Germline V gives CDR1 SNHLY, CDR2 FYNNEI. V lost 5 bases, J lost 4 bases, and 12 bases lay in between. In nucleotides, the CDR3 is TGTGCCAGCAGTCCACCGGGGGGGAATCAGCCCCAGCATTTT. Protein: CASSPPGGNQPQHF.